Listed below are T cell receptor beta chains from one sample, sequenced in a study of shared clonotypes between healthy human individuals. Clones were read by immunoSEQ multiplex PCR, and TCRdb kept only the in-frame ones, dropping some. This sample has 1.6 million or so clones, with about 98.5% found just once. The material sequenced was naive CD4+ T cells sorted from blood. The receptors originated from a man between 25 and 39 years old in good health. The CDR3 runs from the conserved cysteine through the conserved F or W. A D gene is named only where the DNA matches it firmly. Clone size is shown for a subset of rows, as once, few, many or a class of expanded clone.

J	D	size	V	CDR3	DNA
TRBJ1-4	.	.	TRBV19	CASSTGGGFEKLFF	TGTGCCAGTAGTACTGGGGGCGGCTTTGAAAAACTGTTTTTT
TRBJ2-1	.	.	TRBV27	CASSVNRVSYNEQFF	TGTGCCAGCAGCGTGAACAGGGTATCCTACAATGAGCAGTTCTTC
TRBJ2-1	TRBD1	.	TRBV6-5	CASRRTGDNEQFF	TGTGCCAGCAGGCGGACAGGAGACAATGAGCAGTTCTTC
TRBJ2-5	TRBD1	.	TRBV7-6	CASKLTGGEETQYF	TGTGCCAGCAAGTTAACAGGGGGCGAAGAGACCCAGTACTTC
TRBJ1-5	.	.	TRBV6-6	CASSLDGNQPQHF	TGTGCCAGCAGTTTGGACGGGAATCAGCCCCAGCATTTT
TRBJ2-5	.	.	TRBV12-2	CASRLTVAGIEETQYF	TGTGCAAGTCGCTTAACGGTAGCGGGAATAGAAGAGACCCAGTACTTC
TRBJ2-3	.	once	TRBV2	CASSGSASDTDTQYF	TGTGCCAGCAGTGGGTCGGCTAGCGACACAGATACGCAGTATTTT
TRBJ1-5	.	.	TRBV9	CASSVAGTRGQPQHF	TGTGCCAGCAGCGTAGCCGGGACCCGGGGACAGCCCCAGCATTTT
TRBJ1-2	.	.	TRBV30	CAWSVWGPNYGYTF	TGTGCCTGGAGTGTTTGGGGGCCAAACTATGGCTACACCTTC
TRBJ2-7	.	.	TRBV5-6	CASSLDRSYEQYF	TGTGCCAGCAGCCTTGACAGGAGTTACGAGCAGTACTTC
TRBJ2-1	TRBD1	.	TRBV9	CASSMRQGFGDEQFF	TGTGCCAGCAGCATGCGACAGGGGTTCGGCGATGAGCAGTTCTTC
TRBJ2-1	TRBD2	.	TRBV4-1	CASSQEAGPKMGEQFF	TGCGCCAGCAGCCAAGAAGCGGGACCGAAGATGGGTGAGCAGTTCTTC
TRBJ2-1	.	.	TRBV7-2	CASSVTRYNEQFF	TGTGCCAGCAGCGTTACTCGATACAATGAGCAGTTCTTC
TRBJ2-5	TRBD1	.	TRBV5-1	CASSLWGQGQETQYF	TGCGCCAGCAGCTTGTGGGGACAGGGGCAAGAGACCCAGTACTTC
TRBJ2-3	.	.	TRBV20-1	CSASFRDTQYF	TGCAGTGCTAGTTTTAGAGATACGCAGTATTTT
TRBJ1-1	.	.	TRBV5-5	CASSPTVNMNTEAFF	TGTGCCAGCAGCCCAACAGTCAACATGAACACTGAAGCTTTCTTT
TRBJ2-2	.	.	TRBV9	CASGQYKTPIANTGELFF	TGTGCCAGCGGACAGTATAAAACACCCATTGCGAACACCGGGGAGCTGTTTTTT
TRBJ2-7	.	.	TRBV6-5	CASSYSAGLVNEQYF	TGTGCCAGCAGTTACTCGGCGGGTTTAGTCAACGAGCAGTACTTC
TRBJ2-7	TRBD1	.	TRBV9	CASGPTGATYEQYF	TGTGCCAGCGGACCGACAGGGGCGACCTACGAGCAGTACTTC
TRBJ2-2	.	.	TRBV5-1	CASSFVSPGELFF	TGCGCCAGCAGCTTCGTTAGCCCCGGGGAGCTGTTTTTT
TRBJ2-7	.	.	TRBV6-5	CASSYATSSYEQYF	TGTGCCAGCAGTTACGCGACTAGCTCCTACGAGCAGTACTTC
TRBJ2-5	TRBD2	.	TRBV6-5	CASNGGYQEYF	TGTGCCAGCAACGGGGGGTACCAAGAGTACTTC
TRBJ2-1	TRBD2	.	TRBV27	CATGTSGYNEQFF	TGTGCCACCGGGACTAGCGGATACAATGAGCAGTTCTTC
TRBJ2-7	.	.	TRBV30	CAGIKASSYEQYF	TGTGCCGGGATAAAAGCGAGCTCCTACGAGCAGTACTTC
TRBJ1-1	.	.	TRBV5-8	CASSLQGVDLGEAFF	TGTGCCAGCAGCCTACAGGGTGTTGATTTGGGTGAAGCTTTCTTT
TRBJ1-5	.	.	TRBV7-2	CASSLDRGNQPQHF	TGTGCCAGCAGCTTAGATCGGGGCAATCAGCCCCAGCATTTT
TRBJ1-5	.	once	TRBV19	CASSIEGNQPQHF	TGTGCCAGTAGTATAGAGGGCAATCAGCCCCAGCATTTT
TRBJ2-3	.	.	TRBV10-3	CAISESPVAGTDTQYF	TGTGCCATCAGTGAGTCGCCGGTAGCGGGCACAGATACGCAGTATTTT
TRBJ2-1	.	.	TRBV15	CATSRGYAELFF	TGTGCCACCAGCAGAGGTTACGCGGAGCTCTTCTTC
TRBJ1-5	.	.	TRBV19	CASSIRETGGYQPQHF	TGTGCCAGTAGTATACGGGAGACCGGAGGGTATCAGCCCCAGCATTTT